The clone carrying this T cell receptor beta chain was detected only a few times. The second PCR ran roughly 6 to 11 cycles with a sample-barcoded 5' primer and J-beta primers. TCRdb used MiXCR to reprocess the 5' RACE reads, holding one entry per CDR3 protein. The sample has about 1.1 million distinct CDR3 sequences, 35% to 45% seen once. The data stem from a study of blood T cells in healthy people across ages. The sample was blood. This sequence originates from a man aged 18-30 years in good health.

The CDR3 spells CSVEDGTGGDYGYTF. In DNA, the CDR3 is TGCAGCGTTGAAGATGGGACAGGGGGAGACTATGGCTACACCTTC. The chain joins TRBV29-1 to TRBJ1-2; the match to TRBD1 covers 11 bases. The CDR3 runs to 15 residues. Germline V CDR1 and CDR2: SQVTM, ANQGSEA. V lost 0 bases and J lost 3; bases outside the gene matches: 3. Looking up the rest from reference TRBV29-1 and TRBJ1-2 gives the full variable domain: SAVISQKPSRDICQRGTSLTIQCQVDSQVTMMFWYRQQPGQSLTLIATANQGSEATYESGFVIDKFPISRPNLTFSTLTVSNMSPEDSSIYLCSVEDGTGGDYGYTFGSGTRLTVV.